This T cell receptor (beta chain) was sequenced during a study of breast tumors, draining lymph nodes, adjacent tissues. General observations from the study: Tumor TCR diversity was below lymph nodes but above nontumor tissue.

Worth noting for this clonotype: Its target is not known. The conserved closing phenylalanine or tryptophan is absent in this CDR3, likely reflecting a read error.

V was trimmed by 5 bases and J by 10 bases, leaving 20 bases between them. This CDR3 contains 14 residues. The germline V gene has CDR1 SGHVS and CDR2 FQNEAQ. Samples came from axillary lymph nodes draining the breast cancer. One entry per CDR3 protein results from TCRdb running MiXCR on the multiplex PCR reads. The sample records 180,000 or so distinct CDR3 sequences, 25% to 40% being singletons. This clonotype was sampled from a female donor with breast cancer. Some clones in this sample may be carry-over from other donors' samples. V gene TRBV7-8 combines with J gene TRBJ1-1; maybe TRBD1 (6 bases). What was sequenced was axillary lymph node tissue. The chain's CDR3 is CASSLPFQQGRAFL. The DNA for the CDR3 is TGTGCCAGCAGCCTACCATTCCAACAGGGAAGAGCTTTCCTT.